This is a list of T cell receptor beta chains from one sample in a study of CD8 T cells in ankylosing spondylitis. Each CDR3 protein gets one entry after TCRdb re-called the 5' RACE reads with MiXCR. The sample contains some 37,000 distinct CDR3 sequences, over 10% of which appear only once. The sample taken for sequencing was synovial fluid, either unsorted or a sorted T cell fraction (not recorded which). All receptors come from a male donor with ankylosing spondylitis. Both conserved end residues are part of each CDR3. Fields, in order: clone size, V gene, J gene, D gene, CDR3 protein, CDR3 DNA. A D gene is named only where the DNA matches it firmly. Clone size appears in some rows only: once, few, many, or a class for an expanded clone.

clone size: NA
V gene: TRBV7-2
J gene: TRBJ1-5
D gene: NA
CDR3 protein: CASSLEGSRGNQPQHF
CDR3 DNA: TGTGCCAGCAGCTTAGAAGGATCTCGGGGTAATCAGCCCCAGCATTTT

clone size: few
V gene: TRBV6-2/TRBV6-3
J gene: TRBJ1-5
D gene: NA
CDR3 protein: CASSYPPDGPQPQHF
CDR3 DNA: TGTGCCAGCAGCTACCCCCCCGACGGGCCGCAGCCCCAGCATTTT

clone size: few
V gene: TRBV13
J gene: TRBJ2-7
D gene: NA
CDR3 protein: CASSPPQGDEQYF
CDR3 DNA: TGTGCCAGCAGCCCACCACAGGGCGACGAGCAGTACTTC

clone size: few
V gene: TRBV20-1
J gene: TRBJ2-7
D gene: TRBD1
CDR3 protein: CSASETGTGKYEQYF
CDR3 DNA: TGCAGTGCTAGCGAGACCGGGACAGGGAAGTACGAGCAGTACTTC

clone size: many
V gene: TRBV28
J gene: TRBJ1-1
D gene: TRBD1
CDR3 protein: CASRIRDRNTEAFF
CDR3 DNA: TGTGCCAGCAGAATACGGGACAGGAACACTGAAGCTTTCTTT

clone size: many
V gene: TRBV7-2
J gene: TRBJ1-6
D gene: TRBD1
CDR3 protein: CASSASGTGGTPLHF
CDR3 DNA: TGTGCCAGCAGCGCTAGCGGGACAGGGGGAACACCCCTCCACTTT

clone size: few
V gene: TRBV4-3
J gene: TRBJ2-1
D gene: TRBD2
CDR3 protein: CASSQGLAGGRYNEQFF
CDR3 DNA: TGCGCCAGCAGCCAGGGACTAGCGGGAGGGCGCTACAATGAGCAGTTCTTC

clone size: many
V gene: TRBV20-1
J gene: TRBJ2-1
D gene: TRBD2
CDR3 protein: CSASELGREWNEQFF
CDR3 DNA: TGCAGTGCTAGCGAGCTCGGGCGGGAGTGGAATGAGCAGTTCTTC

clone size: few
V gene: TRBV7-6
J gene: TRBJ2-7
D gene: NA
CDR3 protein: CASSLGSDEQYF
CDR3 DNA: TGTGCCAGCAGCCTAGGAAGCGACGAGCAGTACTTC

clone size: NA
V gene: TRBV11-2
J gene: TRBJ1-1
D gene: NA
CDR3 protein: CASRHTNALNTEAFF
CDR3 DNA: TGTGCCAGCAGACACACCAACGCACTGAACACTGAAGCTTTCTTT

clone size: few
V gene: TRBV20-1
J gene: TRBJ2-2
D gene: TRBD1
CDR3 protein: CSAGEDRDTGELFF
CDR3 DNA: TGCAGTGCTGGTGAGGACAGGGACACCGGGGAGCTGTTTTTT

clone size: few
V gene: TRBV6-4
J gene: TRBJ2-3
D gene: NA
CDR3 protein: CASSDKGSTDTQYF
CDR3 DNA: TGTGCCAGCAGTGATAAGGGAAGCACAGATACGCAGTATTTT

clone size: few
V gene: TRBV27
J gene: TRBJ2-7
D gene: TRBD1
CDR3 protein: CASDKTYRGSEQYF
CDR3 DNA: TGTGCCAGCGATAAAACCTACAGGGGATCCGAGCAGTACTTC

clone size: NA
V gene: TRBV5-1
J gene: TRBJ1-2
D gene: NA
CDR3 protein: CASSLDRDYTF
CDR3 DNA: TGCGCCAGCAGCTTGGACAGGGACTACACCTTC

clone size: NA
V gene: TRBV6-2/TRBV6-3
J gene: TRBJ1-1
D gene: NA
CDR3 protein: CASSYSLEGNGAFF
CDR3 DNA: TGTGCCAGCAGTTACTCGTTAGAAGGGAATGGAGCTTTCTTT

clone size: few
V gene: TRBV20-1
J gene: TRBJ1-5
D gene: NA
CDR3 protein: CSARDNSRAGFNQPQHF
CDR3 DNA: TGCAGTGCTAGAGATAATTCGCGGGCAGGGTTCAATCAGCCCCAGCATTTT

clone size: many
V gene: TRBV20-1
J gene: TRBJ1-1
D gene: NA
CDR3 protein: CSAKPQGGAPNTEAFF
CDR3 DNA: TGCAGTGCCAAGCCCCAGGGCGGAGCCCCAAACACTGAAGCTTTCTTT

clone size: NA
V gene: TRBV29-1
J gene: TRBJ2-6
D gene: TRBD1
CDR3 protein: CSVGGQGKGANVLTF
CDR3 DNA: TGCAGCGTTGGGGGACAGGGTAAGGGGGCCAACGTCCTGACTTTC

clone size: few
V gene: TRBV6-4
J gene: TRBJ2-2
D gene: NA
CDR3 protein: CASSDSGATNTGELFF
CDR3 DNA: TGTGCCAGCAGTGACTCCGGGGCTACGAACACCGGGGAGCTGTTTTTT

clone size: many
V gene: TRBV11-2
J gene: TRBJ2-1
D gene: NA
CDR3 protein: CASSLEIRGGAYEQFF
CDR3 DNA: TGTGCCAGCAGCTTAGAAATTAGGGGGGGCGCGTATGAGCAGTTCTTC

clone size: many
V gene: TRBV6-5
J gene: TRBJ2-1
D gene: TRBD2
CDR3 protein: CASSSTTLGLAGYNEQFF
CDR3 DNA: TGTGCCAGCAGTTCCACTACCCTCGGACTAGCGGGGTACAATGAGCAGTTCTTC

clone size: NA
V gene: TRBV4-3
J gene: TRBJ2-1
D gene: NA
CDR3 protein: CASSQGTGFYNEQFF
CDR3 DNA: TGCGCCAGCAGCCAAGGGACGGGATTCTACAATGAGCAGTTCTTC